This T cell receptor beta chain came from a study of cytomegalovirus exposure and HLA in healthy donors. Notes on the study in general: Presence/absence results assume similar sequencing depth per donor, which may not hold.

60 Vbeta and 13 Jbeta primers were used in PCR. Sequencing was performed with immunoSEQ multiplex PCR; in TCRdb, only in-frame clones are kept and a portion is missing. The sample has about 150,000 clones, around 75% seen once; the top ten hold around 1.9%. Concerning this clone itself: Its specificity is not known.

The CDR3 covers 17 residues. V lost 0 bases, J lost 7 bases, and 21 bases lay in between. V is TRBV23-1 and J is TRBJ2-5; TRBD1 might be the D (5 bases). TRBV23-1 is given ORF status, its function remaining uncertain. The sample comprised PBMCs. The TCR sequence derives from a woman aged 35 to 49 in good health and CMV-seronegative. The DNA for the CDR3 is TGCGCCAGCAGTCAATCGAGAAGACAGAGAGACCGTAGGACCCAGTACTTC. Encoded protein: CASSQSRRQRDRRTQYF.